This paragraph covers one T cell receptor (beta chain) sequence. The germline gene is not matched at one end of the junction; a read error may be the cause. The data derive from a study of cytomegalovirus exposure and HLA in healthy donors. The CDR3 runs 18 residues. Germline lookup yields CDR1 MRHNA and CDR2 SNTAGT. Primers for the PCR totalled 60 Vbeta and 13 Jbeta. The protocol was immunoSEQ multiplex PCR, while the TCRdb copy is restricted to in-frame clones and leaves out a portion. The sample records more than 150,000 clones, roughly three quarters being singletons. The chain combines TRBV6-4 with TRBJ2-6; D is possibly TRBD1 (6 bases). The clonotype was recovered from a woman in her twenties or thirties in good health and CMV-seropositive. Sequencing used PBMCs. The CDR3 nucleotides read TGTGCCAGCATTTTTCCGGACAGACCCCACTCTGGGGCCAACGGCCTGACTTTC. Translated: CASIFPDRPHSGANGLTF.